One sample yielded the 23 T cell receptor beta chains listed below, sequenced in a study of neurological immune-mediated disorders (dated by TCRdb to about 2019). Library preparation was by 5' RACE. TCRdb lists the instrument as Illumina HiSeq 2500. TCRdb reworked the public reads: Q25 trimming with fastp, MiXCR clone assembly, productive beta chains retained. Identical CDR3 protein sequences are pooled into one entry, listed with their most common genes and DNA. This sample holds approximately 74,000 distinct CDR3 sequences; less than 5.5% were observed only once. In total, the top ten clones hold 6.5% to 9% of the sample. Source material: PBMCs. The receptors were sampled from a man younger than 30 with multiple sclerosis.

This clonotype was seen ten or more times. The chain carries TRBV10-3 and TRBJ1-4; D is undetermined. The CDR3 spans 13 residues. In germline, CDR1 is ENHRY, CDR2 SYGVKD. Trimming took 4 bases from V and 7 from J, leaving 10 bases between them. CDR3 coding DNA: TGTGCCATCAGTGCCAGCCCCAGTGAAAAACTGTTTTTT. Protein sequence: CAISASPSEKLFF.

This clonotype has at least ten counts. Sequence at one end of the junction differs from germline and may be a read error. The genes are TRBV3-1 and TRBJ1-5, with D perhaps matching TRBD1 (5 bases). This CDR3 has 14 amino acids. CDR1 is LGHDT, CDR2 YNNKEL, per germline (reference sequence). CDR3 in DNA: TGTGCCAGCAGCCAAGACTTCGGACATCAGCCCCAGAATTTT. The encoded protein is CASSQDFGHQPQNF.

This clonotype was observed at least ten times. This rearrangement joins TRBV5-1 to TRBJ1-2, with TRBD1 matching over 9 bases. Germline loops: CDR1 SGHRS, CDR2 YFSETQ. J lost 4 bases, V lost 4 bases, and 5 bases had no gene match. This CDR3 spans 14 amino acids. As DNA, the CDR3 is TGCGCCAGCAGCCCCGGACAGGGGACCTATGGCTACACCTTC. It yields the protein CASSPGQGTYGYTF.

There are many counts of this clonotype. The J gene is TRBJ1-2, the V gene TRBV24-1; 10 bases are a match to TRBD1. The CDR3 is 16 residues long. Per germline, CDR1 KGHDR and CDR2 SFDVKD. V lost 3 bases, J lost 2 bases, and 5 bases stayed unmatched. CDR3: CATSDPGQGGNYGYTF. The DNA for the CDR3 is TGTGCCACCAGTGATCCTGGACAGGGGGGGAACTATGGCTACACCTTC.

In this sample, this clonotype turned up many times. The chain links TRBV11-2 to TRBJ2-1; TRBD2 agrees at 10 bases. The ends lost 3 bases at V and 0 bases at J; junction bases unmatched: 8. Looked up from germline, CDR1 is SGHAT and CDR2 is FQNNGV. CDR3 length equals 18 residues. In DNA, the CDR3 is TGTGCCAGCAGCTTCCCAGCGGGAGGGGGAAGCTCCTACAATGAGCAGTTCTTC. The encoded protein is CASSFPAGGGSSYNEQFF.

This clonotype was seen ten or more times. V and J are TRBV12-3 or TRBV12-4 and TRBJ2-7, with D possibly matching TRBD1 (5 bases). This CDR3 comprises 14 residues. V was clipped by 3 bases and J by 2 bases, with 11 bases between them. The CDR3 loop reads CASSFDSWAYEQYF. The CDR3, as DNA: TGTGCCAGCAGTTTTGACAGCTGGGCCTACGAGCAGTACTTC.

A word on this clonotype: Just one base apart from a much larger clone, this may be a read error. This rearrangement joins TRBV20-1 to TRBJ1-2; D gene ambiguous. The germline V gene encodes CDR1 DFQATT and CDR2 SNEGSKA (reference sequence). The V end was cut by 2 bases, the J end by 2 bases, with 6 bases between. The CDR3 extends over 12 amino acids. In nucleotides, the CDR3 is TGCAGTGCTAGAACGGAGAACTATGGCTACACCTTC. Its translation is CSARTENYGYTF.

This clonotype showed up many times. The chain couples TRBV7-3 to TRBJ1-6; D is possibly TRBD1 (5 bases). V was cut by 4 bases and J by 10 bases, with 14 bases left in between. Germline lookup yields CDR1 SGHTA and CDR2 FQGTGA. The CDR3 has 14 amino acids. The CDR3 region is CASSSWTSQSPLHF. The CDR3 coding sequence is TGTGCCAGCAGCTCCTGGACAAGCCAGTCACCCCTCCACTTT.

This clonotype was counted many times. The chain carries TRBV20-1 and TRBJ1-6, with 8 bases that match TRBD1. V lost 2 bases to trimming and J lost 1 base; unmatched junction nucleotides: 7. This CDR3 is 17 amino acids long. Germline CDR1 DFQATT, CDR2 SNEGSKA (reference sequence). DNA for the CDR3: TGCAGTGCTAGATACAGGGGGAAGAGGTCCTATAATTCACCCCTCCACTTT. Translating gives CSARYRGKRSYNSPLHF.

This clonotype was detected ten times or more. The junction departs from germline at one end; a sequencing error may be responsible. V is TRBV20-1 and J is TRBJ2-7; D unresolved. The CDR3 has 13 residues. Germline CDR1 DFQATT, CDR2 SNEGSKA (reference sequence). The CDR3 sequence is CSARDPSGRSVDF. The CDR3 region has the DNA TGCAGTGCTAGAGATCCCTCCGGGCGGTCAGTGGACTTC.

Worth noting for this clonotype: One base away lies a much larger clone, so this may be a sequencing read error. The conserved final phenylalanine or tryptophan is absent from the CDR3, which likely points to a read error. The V and J genes are TRBV6-5 and TRBJ1-2, with 9 bases identical to TRBD1. The CDR3 extends over 13 amino acids. Germline CDR1 and CDR2: MNHEY and SVGAGI. With 2 bases clipped from V and 8 bases from J, the junction kept 3 bases outside the gene matches. The CDR3, as DNA: TGTGCCAGCAGTTACGCGACAGGGGGAGGCTACACCTGC. The encoded protein is CASSYATGGGYTC.

The chain links TRBV29-1 to TRBJ2-3, with D tentatively TRBD2 (5 bases). V dropped 4 bases and J dropped 3 bases, with 11 bases sitting between them. This CDR3 region has 13 residues. Looked up from germline, CDR1 is SQVTM and CDR2 is ANQGSEA. The CDR3 here is CSVGGALTDTQYF. The CDR3 DNA is TGCAGCGTTGGGGGAGCATTAACAGATACGCAGTATTTT.

This clonotype was detected many times. The CDR3 DNA sequence: TGCGCCAGCAGCCAAGGACTAGCGGGGCTCACAGATACGCAGTATTTT. This gives the protein CASSQGLAGLTDTQYF. The chain links TRBV4-3 to TRBJ2-3; 11 positions match TRBD2. Per the germline V gene, CDR1 is LGHNA and CDR2 is YSLEER. V lost 1 base to trimming and J lost 2 bases; unmatched junction nucleotides: 2. This CDR3 contains 16 residues.

In its sample, this clonotype was seen many times. The J gene is TRBJ2-5, the V gene TRBV7-8; the D is unclear. This CDR3 comprises 14 residues. V was shortened by 3 bases and J by 0 bases, with 8 bases between the two germline ends. The germline gives CDR1 SGHVS, CDR2 FQNEAQ. The CDR3 region is CASSLIVHQETQYF. The CDR3 DNA sequence: TGTGCCAGCAGCTTGATCGTCCACCAAGAGACCCAGTACTTC. Full variable domain (outside the CDR3, taken from reference TRBV7-8 and TRBJ2-5): GAGVSQSPRYKVAKRGQDVALRCDPISGHVSLFWYQQALGQGPEFLTYFQNEAQLDKSGLPSDRFFAERPEGSVSTLKIQRTQQEDSAVYLCASSLIVHQETQYFGPGTRLLVL.

The table lists this clonotype with many counts. V and J are TRBV7-2 and TRBJ2-7; 8 bases line up with TRBD1. V shed 2 bases, J shed 5 bases, and the junction held 11 bases outside the gene matches. CDR1 is SGHTA and CDR2 is FQGNSA in the germline V gene. The CDR3 totals 16 residues. The CDR3 here is CASSLRSAAGGHEQYF. For the CDR3, the DNA is TGTGCCAGCAGCTTACGATCAGCGGCAGGGGGCCACGAGCAGTACTTC.

This clonotype was counted many times. The rearrangement links TRBV4-2 to TRBJ2-7; 7 bases align to TRBD1. This CDR3 region has 17 residues. The V and J ends lost 1 base and 0 bases, in that order; junction bases with no gene match: 9. In germline, CDR1 is LGHNA, CDR2 YNFKEQ. The CDR3, as DNA: TGTGCCAGCAGCCAAGTCTCTCAGGGGGAGTTCTCCTACGAGCAGTACTTC. It is translated as CASSQVSQGEFSYEQYF.

Only a few counts were recorded for this clonotype. The junction shows a germline mismatch at one end, possibly a read error. This chain uses TRBV5-6 with TRBJ1-5; D not resolved. This CDR3 region has 16 residues. Germline CDR1 is SGHDT and CDR2 is YYEEEE. CDR3 amino acids: CASSVNRDDVGQPQNF. DNA of the CDR3: TGTGCCAGCAGCGTGAACCGGGATGATGTGGGTCAGCCCCAGAATTTT.

There are many counts of this clonotype. The V call is TRBV28, the J call TRBJ1-2; no firm D call. CDR3 length equals 14 residues. Germline loops: CDR1 MDHEN, CDR2 SYDVKM. Trimming took 3 bases from V and 3 from J, leaving 11 bases between them. Written as DNA, the CDR3 is TGTGCCAGCAGTTTGTCGGAAGAATACTATGGCTACACCTTC. Translated, it gives CASSLSEEYYGYTF.

This clonotype was detected ten times or more. This chain joins TRBV5-1 and TRBJ2-1; D possibly corresponds to TRBD2 (5 bases). Germline loops: CDR1 SGHRS, CDR2 YFSETQ. V was shortened by 4 bases and J by 6 bases, with 20 bases between the two germline ends. The CDR3 extends over 16 amino acids. CDR3 sequence: CASSLLDSRLGNEQFF. CDR3 DNA: TGCGCCAGCAGCCTACTGGACTCCAGGCTGGGCAATGAGCAGTTCTTC.

The table lists this clonotype with many counts. The chain uses TRBV6-2 or TRBV6-3 and TRBJ2-3; 10 bases map to TRBD2. The CDR3 length is 15 residues. The germline V gene encodes CDR1 MNHEY and CDR2 SVGEGT. V trimming: 6 bases; J trimming: 2 bases; junction bases outside the gene matches: 5. In DNA form, the CDR3 reads TGTGCCAGCAGCCTAGCGGGAGTCTTCACAGATACGCAGTATTTT. Translation: CASSLAGVFTDTQYF.

This clonotype was recorded at least ten times. The chain uses TRBV4-3 and TRBJ2-7; D call uncertain. The length of the CDR3 is 17 residues. CDR1 is LGHNA and CDR2 is YSLEER in the germline V gene. V was shortened by 3 bases and J by 4 bases, with 22 bases between the two germline ends. DNA of the CDR3: TGCGCCAGCAGCCAGGTAATGGGCGGTTTCGTGGGGTACGAGCAGTACTTC. It translates to CASSQVMGGFVGYEQYF.

This clonotype has ten or more counts. The rearrangement links TRBV29-1 to TRBJ2-1, with a possible D match to TRBD1 (5 bases). Germline V gene lookup returns CDR1 SQVTM and CDR2 ANQGSEA. V was shortened by 0 bases and J by 5 bases, with 11 bases between the two germline ends. CDR3 length equals 14 residues. The CDR3 sequence: CSVEDGQTNNEQFF. CDR3 nucleotides: TGCAGCGTTGAAGATGGACAAACTAACAATGAGCAGTTCTTC.

By sample fraction, this clonotype is medium-sized (0.01 to 0.1%). The chain's CDR3 is CASSLGQLNNEQFF. Here the CDR3 DNA reads TGCGCCAGCAGCTTGGGACAGCTAAACAATGAGCAGTTCTTC. The chain carries TRBV5-1 and TRBJ2-1, with D maybe TRBD1 (5 bases). V was shortened by 0 bases and J by 5 bases, with 9 bases between the two germline ends. In germline, CDR1 is SGHRS, CDR2 YFSETQ. The CDR3 extends over 14 amino acids.